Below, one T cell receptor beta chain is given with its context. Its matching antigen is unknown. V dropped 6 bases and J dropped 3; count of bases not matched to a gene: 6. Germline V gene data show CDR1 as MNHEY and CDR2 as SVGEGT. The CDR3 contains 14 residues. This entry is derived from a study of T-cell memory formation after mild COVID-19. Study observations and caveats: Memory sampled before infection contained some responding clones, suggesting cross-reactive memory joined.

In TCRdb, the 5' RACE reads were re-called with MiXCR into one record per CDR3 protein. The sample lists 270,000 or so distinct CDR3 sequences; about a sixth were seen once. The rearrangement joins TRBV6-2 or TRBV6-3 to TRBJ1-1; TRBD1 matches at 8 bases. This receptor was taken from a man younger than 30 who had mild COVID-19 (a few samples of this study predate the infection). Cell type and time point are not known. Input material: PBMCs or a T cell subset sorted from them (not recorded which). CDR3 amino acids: CASRPTGEHTEAFF. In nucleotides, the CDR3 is TGTGCCAGCAGACCGACAGGGGAGCACACTGAAGCTTTCTTT.